This TCR beta chain stems from a study of blood T cell repertoires in COVID-19. Participant ages covered roughly 18 to 89 years across 24 US areas. Donors were grouped by their self-reported clinical history. Per the study methods: Reference gene primer amplification yielded estimated nucleated cell counts. Profiled with immunoSEQ multiplex PCR; TCRdb holds only in-frame clones, not every one. V, J and clone size were drawn from that table, and D and trimming were deduced from the DNA. Among 310,000 or so clones, about 83% were seen once, and the ten largest hold 6% to 6.5%. There are 16 residues in the CDR3. V shed 1 base and J shed 5 bases, with 16 bases lying between them. CDR1 SGHTA and CDR2 FQGNSA come from the germline V gene.

The sequence derives from a woman aged 40 to 55 who had recovered from COVID-19. This sequence joins TRBV7-2 and TRBJ2-3; a weak D match, TRBD2 (6 bases). The sequenced material came from PBMCs or T cells enriched from blood (not recorded which). The CDR3 sequence is CASSLVATEGQDTQYF. The DNA of the CDR3 is TGTGCCAGCAGCTTAGTTGCAACGGAGGGTCAAGATACGCAGTATTTT.